The TCR beta chain described here comes from a study of T-cell memory formation after mild COVID-19. Findings and caveats of the study: A balance of CD4 and CD8 characterized clones contracting day 15 to 85, whereas later expanders leaned CD4+. Shrinking CD4+ clones resided mostly in CM and EM, and CD8+ ones in EMRA. Pre-infection memory showed some responding clones, and this suggested that cross-reactive memory joined.

This CDR3 has 17 amino acids. The V and J ends lost 7 bases and 4 bases, in that order; junction bases with no gene match: 11. Germline assignment: CDR1 MNHEY and CDR2 SMNVEV (reference sequence). This clonotype was observed a handful of times. Its target is unknown. After 5'RACE with constant-segment primers, TCR alpha and TCR beta cDNA libraries carrying sample barcodes and UMIs were obtained. A single record per CDR3 protein comes from TCRdb applying MiXCR to the 5' RACE reads. The table includes about 560,000 distinct CDR3 sequences, 15% to 20% detected once. The receptor's source is an adult woman who had mild COVID-19 (a few samples of this study predate the infection). Cell type and time point are not known. The sample consisted of PBMCs or a T cell subset sorted from them (not recorded which). This chain connects TRBV27 to TRBJ2-1; 12 bases are shared with TRBD2. CDR3 in DNA: TGTGCCAGCAAGGTGAGACTAGCGGGAGAGGGGTACAATGAGCAGTTCTTC. It is translated as CASKVRLAGEGYNEQFF.